Here is one T cell receptor (beta chain) with its context. This receptor's antigen is unknown. Base qualities were left out, and no much larger clone turns up one base away. Donors were approximately 42 systemically healthy Caucasian individuals from Russia aged 6 to 90 years. Each donor gave about 11 milliliters of peripheral blood, drawn into EDTA-treated Vacutainer tubes. Ficoll-Paque density-gradient centrifugation was used to isolate PBMCs, with at least 6 million per sample. Trizol reagent was used to extract total RNA from the PBMCs, yielding at least 5.5 micrograms per sample. For every donor, flow cytometry on a PBMC aliquot measured the percentage of naive CD45RAhigh/CD27high T cells. The sample is drawn from a study of blood T cells in healthy people across ages (dated by TCRdb to about 2015). Turning to the overall study: In model experiments, template switching captured about one uniquely barcoded TCR beta cDNA molecule for every two T cells. Two additional independent replicas of 1 million unique cDNA reads from the same blood draw were analyzed for two donors (one aged 18 to 30 and one aged 80 or older). To avoid experimental bias, donors of different ages were randomly spread across the sequencing lanes. Donors were grouped into four age groups: young (average approximately 15 years), middle-aged (39), aged (62) and long-lived (82). Using deep sequencing normalized with unique cDNA molecular identifiers, the study measured how TCR beta repertoire diversity changes with age. On the study overall, not on this receptor specifically: Observed TCR beta diversity per million T cells fell roughly linearly with age, and a significant reduction was already apparent by age roughly 40. Compared with the aged group, the long-lived group had more naive CD4+ T cells, fewer expanded clones and increased TCR diversity, suggesting age selection. Because profiling used bulk unsorted PBMCs, naive and antigen-experienced compartments could not be compared conclusively. There was a strong correlation between observed TCR beta diversity and the percentage of naive T cells measured by flow cytometry. Estimates of total diversity based on one million sequenced T cells were regarded as lower bounds and as underestimates. Because donor CMV infection status was unknown, age-related changes in expanded clonotypes were potentially confounded.

V and J are truncated by 1 base and 4 bases respectively, leaving an intervening sequence of 15 bases. Sequences LNHNV (CDR1) and YYDKDF (CDR2) are obtained from the germline V gene (reference sequence). Its CDR3 holds 16 amino acids, cysteine through phenylalanine. CDR3 DNA only is kept here, 48 bases in frame from base 1. Library preparation was by 5' RACE. The run used an Illumina HiSeq 2500. A second PCR of about 6 to 11 cycles was run with a J-beta primer mix and a sample-barcoded 5' primer. A unique molecular identifier was introduced onto each TCR beta cDNA molecule by a template-switch 5' adaptor carrying 12 random nucleotides. At least 3 million CDR3-containing paired-end reads were obtained from each sample. First-strand cDNA synthesis was performed from all RNA using the Mint cDNA synthesis kit, with priming by a TRBC-specific oligonucleotide. After uracil-DNA glycosylase treatment, a first 18-cycle PCR used universal primers M1SS and BC2_uni_R on all cDNA. The study's own analysis went as follows. Normalization of each sample was performed by random selection of 1 million high-quality reads, each carrying a distinct molecular identifier. Reads sharing molecular identifiers were discarded rather than binned into consensus sequences. CDR3 identification, clonotype clustering and error correction used MiTCR with a Q25 quality threshold and the strictest error-elimination algorithm. A nonparametric unseen species model with Euler transformation was used to estimate lower-bound total TCR beta diversity. The public reads were reprocessed in TCRdb via fastp at Q25 and MiXCR, keeping in-frame beta chains. Records with the same CDR3 protein are collapsed into one entry carrying the most frequent genes and DNA. Here the V and J calls rest on TCRdb's processing, not on the authors' analysis. The sample contains 1.5 million to 2 million distinct CDR3 sequences, about 50% of them found a single time. The ten most abundant clones make up 2% to 2.5% of the sample.

The chain was built from TRBV15 and TRBJ2-3; a tentative D call is TRBD1 (6 bases match). The clonotype comes from a middle-aged woman in good health. The sequenced sample was blood. The CDR3 reads CATSRGTGNVADTQYF. Read as DNA, the sequence is TGTGCCACCAGCAGAGGTACAGGGAATGTTGCAGATACGCAGTATTTT. The full variable domain, with segments outside the CDR3 supplied by the reference TRBV15 and TRBJ2-3 proteins, appears as DAMVIQNPRYQVTQFGKPVTLSCSQTLNHNVMYWYQQKSSQAPKLLFHYYDKDFNNEADTPDNFQSRRPNTSFCFLDIRSPGLGDTAMYLCATSRGTGNVADTQYFGPGTRLTVL.